This T cell receptor beta chain was found in a study of cytomegalovirus exposure and HLA in healthy donors. Study-level results: TCR beta sequences numbering 15,000 to 20,000 were associated with HLA alleles at 0.05 false discovery rate in a later analysis.

PCR involved 60 Vbeta and 13 Jbeta primers. As handled by the study authors: Some 10 million of the roughly 77 million unique TCR beta chains counted in a later analysis were shared. Method: immunoSEQ multiplex PCR; TCRdb's copy keeps in-frame clones and lacks some. The DNA was the basis for D and trimming; V, J and clone size are from that table. The table has over 90,000 clones, 83% seen once. About this clone itself: Its antigen remains unidentified.

This CDR3 region has 14 residues. The V gene lost 1 base and the J gene lost 1 base, with 9 bases spanning the gap. Germline CDR1 reads GTSNPN; CDR2 reads SVGIG (reference sequence). The TCR was taken from a man aged 40-50 years in good health and CMV-seronegative. The rearrangement links TRBV30 to TRBJ2-3; tentative D call: TRBD2 (5 bases). Sequencing was carried out using PBMCs. The CDR3 region is CAWSALVGTDTQYF. CDR3 nucleotides: TGTGCCTGGAGTGCACTAGTGGGCACAGATACGCAGTATTTT.